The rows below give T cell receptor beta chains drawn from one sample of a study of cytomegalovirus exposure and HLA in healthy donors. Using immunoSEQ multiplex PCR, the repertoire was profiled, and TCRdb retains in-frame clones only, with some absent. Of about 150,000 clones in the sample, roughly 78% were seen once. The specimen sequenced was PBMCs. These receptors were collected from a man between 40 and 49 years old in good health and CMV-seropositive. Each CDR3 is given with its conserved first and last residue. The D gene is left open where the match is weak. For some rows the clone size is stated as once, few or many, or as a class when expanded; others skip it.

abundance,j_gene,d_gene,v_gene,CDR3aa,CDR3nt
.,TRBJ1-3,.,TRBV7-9,CSSSLGGGSLSGNTIYF,TGTTCCAGCAGCTTAGGAGGAGGCAGTCTATCTGGAAACACCATATATTTT
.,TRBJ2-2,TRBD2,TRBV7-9,CASSWSGRTLNTGELFF,TGTGCCAGCAGCTGGTCCGGGAGGACTCTGAACACCGGGGAGCTGTTTTTT
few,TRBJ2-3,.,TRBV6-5,CASSREYRSTDTQYF,TGTGCCAGCAGTCGTGAGTACCGTAGCACAGATACGCAGTATTTT
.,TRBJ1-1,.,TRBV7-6,CASSLGAHDTEAYF,TGTGCCAGCAGCCTAGGGGCTCACGACACTGAAGCTTACTTT
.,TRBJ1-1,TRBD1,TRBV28,CASSFGQGSSEAFF,TGTGCCAGCAGTTTCGGACAGGGAAGCTCTGAAGCTTTCTTT
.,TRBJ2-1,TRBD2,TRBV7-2,CASSAGGLAGGEQFF,TGTGCCAGCAGCGCTGGAGGACTAGCGGGAGGCGAGCAGTTCTTC
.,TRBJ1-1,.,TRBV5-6,CASSLRGRTEAFF,TGTGCCAGCAGCTTGCGGGGGAGGACTGAAGCTTTCTTT
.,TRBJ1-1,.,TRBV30,CAWMTVEAFF,TGTGCCTGGATGACAGTTGAAGCTTTCTTT
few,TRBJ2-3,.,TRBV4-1,CASSQDIGGSGTDTQYF,TGCGCCAGCAGCCAAGATATCGGGGGAAGCGGCACAGATACGCAGTATTTT
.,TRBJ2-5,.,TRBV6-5,CASINRESETQYF,TGTGCCAGCATCAACAGGGAGTCGGAGACCCAGTACTTC
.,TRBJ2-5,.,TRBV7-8,CASSFEGQETQYF,TGTGCCAGCAGCTTCGAGGGCCAAGAGACCCAGTACTTC
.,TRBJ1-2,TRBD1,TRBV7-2,CASSSGTDYGYTF,TGTGCCAGCAGCTCCGGGACAGACTATGGCTACACCTTC